This paragraph covers one TCR beta chain sequence. No antigen is known for it. This entry is derived from a study of T cell responses to AZD1222 COVID-19 vaccine. Study outcomes and limitations: The sample set comprised mostly white British donors with more females, and clonal diversity was possibly underestimated. The reported proportion of spike-specific TCRs targeting unmutated variant regions was nearly half.

The repertoire was sequenced with immunoSEQ multiplex PCR; TCRdb's copy has only in-frame clones and lacks some. The sample yields under 150,000 clones, around four fifths seen once. The input for sequencing was peripheral blood, taken on day 0 of MenACWY control vaccination. The TCR comes from an adult in good health.

This chain's CDR3 is CASSLSLTTGNTEAFF. The CDR3 coding sequence is TGTGCCAGCAGCTTATCCCTAACGACAGGGAACACTGAAGCTTTCTTT. This chain connects TRBV11-1 to TRBJ1-1; D may be TRBD1 (6 bases). This CDR3 contains 16 residues. Germline V gene data show CDR1 as SGHAT and CDR2 as FQDESV (reference sequence). Trimming stripped 2 bases from V and 1 base from J, with 14 bases between. The whole variable domain, filled in from reference TRBV11-1 and TRBJ1-1, reads EAEVAQSPRYKITEKSQAVAFWCDPISGHATLYWYRQILGQGPELLVQFQDESVVDDSQLPKDRFSAERLKGVDSTLKIQPAELGDSAMYLCASSLSLTTGNTEAFFGQGTRLTVV.